These 29 T cell receptor beta chains share one sample of origin, sequenced in a study of CD4+ T cells in melanoma. TCRdb keeps only in-frame clones here, not all; method: immunoSEQ multiplex PCR. Among 120,000 to 150,000 clones, about nine tenths were seen once, and the ten largest hold about 1.5%. These receptors were obtained from a human donor with melanoma.

The DNA for the CDR3 is TGCGCCAGCGGTACTAGCGGACAAGAGACCCAGTACTTC. Translation gives CASGTSGQETQYF. The chain employs TRBV5-1 and TRBJ2-5; TRBD2 matches at 8 bases. After removal of 7 bases from V and 2 bases from J, the junction contained 4 bases not matched to a gene. There are 13 residues in the CDR3. Germline V gene data show CDR1 as SGHRS and CDR2 as YFSETQ.

The J gene is TRBJ2-5, the V gene TRBV9, with TRBD2 identical over 7 bases. V trimming: 0 bases; J trimming: 5 bases; junction bases outside the gene matches: 7. CDR1 is SGDLS, CDR2 YYNGEE, per germline. There are 15 residues in the CDR3. CDR3 region: CASSVGLAEMETQYF. The CDR3 region has the DNA TGTGCCAGCAGCGTAGGACTAGCCGAGATGGAGACCCAGTACTTC. The whole variable domain, remainder taken from reference TRBV9 and TRBJ2-5, is DSGVTQTPKHLITATGQRVTLRCSPRSGDLSVYWYQQSLDQGLQFLIQYYNGEERAKGNILERFSAQQFPDLHSELNLSSLELGDSALYFCASSVGLAEMETQYFGPGTRLLVL.

This chain uses TRBV28 with TRBJ2-7; 7 bases fit TRBD1. The CDR3 extends over 15 amino acids. Germline CDR1 and CDR2: MDHEN and SYDVKM. Trimming at V came to 5 bases and at J to 7 bases, leaving 14 bases not matched to a gene. The CDR3 loop is CASSRPTRAGGEQYF. The CDR3 nucleotides are TGTGCCAGCAGTCGTCCGACCAGGGCAGGGGGAGAGCAGTACTTC.

The chain recombines TRBV6-5 with TRBJ1-1; TRBD1 is a possible D gene (6 bases). This CDR3 is built from 16 residues. Germline assignment: CDR1 MNHEY and CDR2 SVGAGI. V lost 0 bases and J lost 4, with 15 bases in between. This CDR3 is CASSYSRGRAGTEAFF. CDR3 DNA sequence: TGTGCCAGCAGTTACTCTAGGGGGAGGGCGGGCACTGAAGCTTTCTTT.

The genes are TRBV5-1 and TRBJ1-2; possible D gene TRBD1, 5 bases. The CDR3 sequence is 14 residues long. Trimming left V 1 base short and J 5 bases short, with 12 bases between. The germline CDR1 and CDR2 sequences are SGHRS and YFSETQ. CDR3 sequence: CASSLKGDTYGYTF. For the CDR3, the DNA is TGCGCCAGCAGCTTGAAAGGGGATACATATGGCTACACCTTC.

The chain joins TRBV4-1 to TRBJ2-2; D gene uncertain. The germline gives CDR1 MGHRA, CDR2 YSYEKL. V was clipped by 2 bases and J by 3 bases, with 10 bases between them. The CDR3 is 15 residues long. The CDR3 here is CASSQLPPDTGELFF. CDR3 bases: TGCGCCAGCAGCCAATTGCCCCCCGACACCGGGGAGCTGTTTTTT.

This clone occurred a few times. This rearrangement joins TRBV19 to TRBJ1-5, with 7 bases lining up with TRBD1. Germline V lookup: CDR1 LNHDA, CDR2 SQIVND (reference sequence). The CDR3 runs to 13 residues. V dropped 8 bases and J dropped 3; count of bases not matched to a gene: 4. DNA for the CDR3: TGTGCCAGTGGGGGACAGTACAATCAGCCCCAGCATTTT. Translating gives CASGGQYNQPQHF.

The chain couples TRBV6-5 to TRBJ1-1; D may be TRBD1 (6 bases). This CDR3 is 14 amino acids long. V was shortened by 6 bases and J by 1 base, with 12 bases between the two germline ends. CDR1 is MNHEY and CDR2 is SVGAGI in the germline V gene. The DNA for the CDR3 is TGTGCCAGCAGCCTACAGGGCCGGAACACTGAAGCTTTCTTT. This encodes CASSLQGRNTEAFF.

The V and J genes are TRBV5-6 and TRBJ1-4; TRBD1 agrees at 11 bases. The CDR3 totals 14 residues. Germline V lookup: CDR1 SGHDT, CDR2 YYEEEE. V shed 5 bases, J shed 11 bases, and the junction held 8 bases outside the gene matches. The CDR3 sequence: CASSQKGQGVKLFF. The CDR3 DNA reads TGTGCCAGCAGTCAAAAGGGACAGGGGGTGAAACTGTTTTTT.

CDR3 in amino acids: CASSPTGTGSYEQYF. In nucleotides, the CDR3 is TGTGCCAGCAGTCCCACCGGGACAGGGTCCTACGAGCAGTACTTC. The chain carries TRBV6-1 and TRBJ2-7; 9 bases align to TRBD1. Germline V CDR1 and CDR2: MNHNS, SASEGT. V trimming: 5 bases; J trimming: 1 base; junction bases outside the gene matches: 6. This CDR3 has 15 residues.

The J gene is TRBJ2-3, the V gene TRBV9, with D maybe TRBD2 (6 bases). Germline V lookup: CDR1 SGDLS, CDR2 YYNGEE. V dropped 0 bases and J dropped 0 bases, with 11 bases sitting between them. CDR3 length equals 16 residues. The CDR3 loop reads CASSVVGGSSTDTQYF. CDR3 DNA: TGTGCCAGCAGCGTAGTTGGGGGGTCTAGCACAGATACGCAGTATTTT. Full variable domain (outside the CDR3, taken from reference TRBV9 and TRBJ2-3): DSGVTQTPKHLITATGQRVTLRCSPRSGDLSVYWYQQSLDQGLQFLIQYYNGEERAKGNILERFSAQQFPDLHSELNLSSLELGDSALYFCASSVVGGSSTDTQYFGPGTRLTVL.

The rearrangement uses TRBV6-6 and TRBJ2-3, with D unclear. This CDR3 is built from 11 residues. Germline V CDR1 and CDR2: MNHNY, SVGAGI (reference sequence). V lost 3 bases to trimming and J lost 6 bases, with 4 bases between them. CDR3 sequence: CASSYADTQYF. The CDR3 coding sequence is TGTGCCAGCAGTTATGCGGATACGCAGTATTTT.

The CDR3 sequence is CATSRGPPGTGLFYGYTF. CDR3 sequence (DNA): TGTGCCACCAGCAGGGGGCCACCCGGGACAGGGCTGTTCTATGGCTACACCTTC. The rearrangement joins TRBV15 to TRBJ1-2; 9 bases match TRBD1. The CDR3 is made up of 18 amino acids. V gave up 3 bases and J gave up 4 bases; unmatched junction bases: 15. From germline, CDR1 is LNHNV and CDR2 YYDKDF (reference sequence).

This chain links TRBV2 with TRBJ2-5, with 7 positions matching TRBD2. The CDR3 is 14 residues long. Looked up from germline, CDR1 is SNHLY and CDR2 is FYNNEI. Unmatched junction bases numbered 3, after V lost 0 bases and J lost 5 bases. CDR3 protein: CASSEAGGVETQYF. CDR3 nucleotides: TGTGCCAGCAGTGAAGCGGGGGGGGTCGAGACCCAGTACTTC.

This clone appeared a single time. V is TRBV29-1 and J is TRBJ1-3, with D hard to call. Germline assignment: CDR1 SQVTM and CDR2 ANQGSEA. The V and J ends lost 7 bases and 4 bases respectively, with 8 bases between them. CDR3 length: 11 amino acids. The CDR3 bases are TGCAGCGGGTTCCGGGGAAACACCATATATTTT. Protein sequence: CSGFRGNTIYF.

J is TRBJ1-6 and V is TRBV7-8, with D possibly matching TRBD1 (6 bases). Trimming left V 3 bases short and J 6 bases short, with 12 bases between. CDR1 SGHVS and CDR2 FQNEAQ come from the germline V gene. This CDR3 has 15 amino acids. This CDR3 is CASSFTDSFNSPLHF. The CDR3 nucleotides read TGTGCCAGCAGCTTTACGGACAGTTTTAATTCACCCCTCCACTTT. The full variable domain, its missing parts supplied by reference TRBV7-8 and TRBJ1-6, is GAGVSQSPRYKVAKRGQDVALRCDPISGHVSLFWYQQALGQGPEFLTYFQNEAQLDKSGLPSDRFFAERPEGSVSTLKIQRTQQEDSAVYLCASSFTDSFNSPLHFGNGTRLTVT.

The chain is built from TRBV6-5 and TRBJ2-1; 9 nucleotides agree with TRBD2. The length of the CDR3 is 16 residues. Germline V gives CDR1 MNHEY, CDR2 SVGAGI. V lost 0 bases and J lost 8; bases outside the gene matches: 8. This chain's CDR3 is CASSYSFGGGADEQFF. CDR3 nucleotide sequence: TGTGCCAGCAGTTACTCGTTTGGCGGGGGGGCCGATGAGCAGTTCTTC.

The genes are TRBV2 and TRBJ2-7; tentative D call: TRBD1 (6 bases). V was clipped by 7 bases and J by 6 bases, with 22 bases between them. Germline CDR1 SNHLY, CDR2 FYNNEI. This CDR3 is 15 amino acids long. CDR3 in DNA: TGTGCCAGCACCGAGCAGGTGACAGGCACAGTCGAGCAGTACTTC. Its translation is CASTEQVTGTVEQYF.

The chain uses TRBV27 and TRBJ1-3; TRBD1 might be the D (6 bases). The CDR3 runs 15 residues. Trimming removed 2 bases at V and 4 bases at J, with 12 bases between. Germline CDR1 reads MNHEY; CDR2 reads SMNVEV (reference sequence). For the CDR3, the DNA is TGTGCCAGCAGTTTAGGCAGGGGTCCAGGAAACACCATATATTTT. It encodes CASSLGRGPGNTIYF.

Only one count was recorded for this clone. This rearrangement joins TRBV7-2 to TRBJ2-5; 14 nucleotides align to TRBD2. CDR3 size: 16 residues. The junction had 4 bases not matched to a gene; V was cut back by 5 bases and J by 2 bases. Germline V CDR1 and CDR2: SGHTA, FQGNSA. CDR3 nucleotide sequence: TGTGCCAGCAGCATAGGGACTAGCGGGGGTCAAGAGACCCAGTACTTC. This gives the protein CASSIGTSGGQETQYF.

The J gene is TRBJ2-5, the V gene TRBV6-6; tentatively, D is TRBD1 or TRBD2 (5 bases each). The V gene lost 2 bases and the J gene lost 11 bases, with 18 bases spanning the gap. Germline CDR1 is MNHNY and CDR2 is SVGAGI (reference sequence). The CDR3 is made up of 14 amino acids. This CDR3 is CASSYEGRGREQYF. DNA for the CDR3: TGTGCCAGCAGTTACGAGGGAAGGGGCAGGGAGCAGTACTTC.

The V gene is TRBV5-1, the J gene TRBJ1-5; the D is unclear. The CDR3 loop spans 15 amino acids. Germline V CDR1 and CDR2: SGHRS, YFSETQ. The V end lost 0 bases, the J end lost 2 bases, and 9 bases lay between the germline ends. DNA for the CDR3: TGCGCCAGCAGCTTGGAGGCAGGTGGCAATCAGCCCCAGCATTTT. Its protein is CASSLEAGGNQPQHF.

CDR3 in DNA: TGCGCCAGCAGCTTCACACTAGCGGGGGGGTCCCAAGAGACCCAGTACTTC. This codes for CASSFTLAGGSQETQYF. The chain carries TRBV5-1 and TRBJ2-5; 13 positions match TRBD2. Germline CDR1 is SGHRS and CDR2 is YFSETQ. CDR3 length: 17 residues. The junction had 5 bases not matched to a gene; V was cut back by 2 bases and J by 1 base.

This CDR3 is CASSTTQWRPNTEAFF. The CDR3 DNA is TGTGCCAGCAGTACCACCCAATGGCGACCTAACACTGAAGCTTTCTTT. The chain employs TRBV2 and TRBJ1-1; D is undetermined. The ends were cut back, 5 bases at V and 2 bases at J, with 18 bases in the middle. This CDR3 has 16 residues. Germline CDR1 and CDR2: SNHLY and FYNNEI.

The rearrangement uses TRBV30 and TRBJ1-1; D uncertain. There are 12 residues in the CDR3. The germline gives CDR1 GTSNPN, CDR2 SVGIG (reference sequence). Between the trimmed V and J ends, which lost 0 bases and 3 bases, there was a span of 5 bases. Here the CDR3 reads CAWSVTDTEAFF. DNA for the CDR3: TGTGCCTGGAGTGTCACTGACACTGAAGCTTTCTTT.

The genes are TRBV19 and TRBJ1-2; D call uncertain. Germline lookup yields CDR1 LNHDA and CDR2 SQIVND (reference sequence). Trimming pared 9 bases from V and 7 bases from J, leaving 18 bases between. The CDR3 loop spans 13 amino acids. CDR3 coding DNA: TGTGCCAGCAACCCCGGGGTAAGCCTTGGCTACACCTTC. Translation gives CASNPGVSLGYTF.

This chain connects TRBV5-1 to TRBJ1-1; TRBD1 matches 7 bases. CDR3 length equals 15 residues. J was trimmed by 4 bases and V by 1 base; bases with no gene match: 7. Germline values: CDR1 SGHRS, CDR2 YFSETQ. This CDR3 is CASSLIQGTGTEAFF. CDR3 sequence (DNA): TGCGCCAGCAGCTTGATACAGGGGACTGGCACTGAAGCTTTCTTT.

This chain joins TRBV19 and TRBJ2-2; 9 bases line up with TRBD1. The CDR3 loop spans 15 amino acids. V trimming: 6 bases; J trimming: 1 base; junction bases outside the gene matches: 3. Germline assignment: CDR1 LNHDA and CDR2 SQIVND (reference sequence). The CDR3: CASRQGALNTGELFF. The CDR3 DNA is TGTGCCAGTAGACAGGGGGCCTTGAACACCGGGGAGCTGTTTTTT.

This clone was seen a handful of times. The chain couples TRBV7-9 to TRBJ2-1; D not certain. Germline CDR1 and CDR2: SEHNR and FQNEAQ (reference sequence). The CDR3 has 13 amino acids. The ends were cut back, 5 bases at V and 3 bases at J, with 8 bases in the middle. The CDR3 DNA reads as TGTGCCAGCAGCCTCAACCGCTACAATGAGCAGTTCTTC. Its translation: CASSLNRYNEQFF.